These 8 T cell receptor beta chains were sequenced from one sample in a study of T cells in Graves' hyperthyroidism and ophthalmopathy. The investigators amplified TCR beta CDR3 regions from RNA transcripts. First-round RT-PCR with HTBI primers amplified the TCR CDR3 region. TCRdb re-called the multiplex PCR reads through MiXCR, storing one row per CDR3 protein. Of hundreds of thousands of distinct CDR3 sequences listed, 14% were seen once; the top ten hold roughly 14%. Sequenced input: blood. Source of these receptors: a woman aged 40 to 50 with Graves' hyperthyroidism.

The rearrangement uses TRBV28 and TRBJ2-7, with TRBD1 matching 7 bases. The J segment lost 0 bases and the V segment lost 2 bases, leaving 4 bases of the junction unmatched. The CDR3 contains 15 residues. Germline CDR1 MDHEN, CDR2 SYDVKM. For the CDR3, the DNA is TGTGCCAGCAGTTTAAGGGGGCCTTTCTCCTACGAGCAGTACTTC. This translates into CASSLRGPFSYEQYF.

This clonotype was counted many times. The chain couples TRBV28 to TRBJ2-7; 13 positions agree with TRBD2. From germline, CDR1 is MDHEN and CDR2 SYDVKM. The CDR3 has 16 amino acids. Trimming cost V 6 bases and J 2 bases; bases outside gene matches: 7. The CDR3 DNA sequence: TGTGCCAGCAGACCACTAGCGGGAGGGTCCCCCTACGAGCAGTACTTC. Translated, it gives CASRPLAGGSPYEQYF.

Only a few counts were recorded for this clonotype. The chain joins TRBV5-1 to TRBJ2-7; 8 bases match TRBD1. This CDR3 contains 14 residues. Germline CDR1 reads SGHRS; CDR2 reads YFSETQ. Trimming at V came to 4 bases and at J to 5 bases, leaving 8 bases not matched to a gene. The CDR3 protein is CASSPRDRTHEQYF. CDR3 bases: TGCGCCAGCAGCCCCCGGGACAGGACCCACGAGCAGTACTTC.

This clonotype showed up many times. This chain joins TRBV28 and TRBJ2-3, with D uncertain. CDR1 MDHEN and CDR2 SYDVKM come from the germline V gene. V was pared by 1 base and J by 6 bases, with 14 bases between. The CDR3 contains 15 residues. The CDR3 protein is CASSLLTASEDTQYF. Here the CDR3 DNA reads TGTGCCAGCAGTTTATTAACAGCCTCAGAGGATACGCAGTATTTT.

This clonotype has only a few counts. The chain joins TRBV29-1 to TRBJ1-1, with TRBD1 identical over 7 bases. Germline V gives CDR1 SQVTM, CDR2 ANQGSEA. Trimming cost V 7 bases and J 1 base; bases outside gene matches: 3. This CDR3 has 12 residues. CDR3 sequence (DNA): TGCAGCGATACAGGGGCGAACACTGAAGCTTTCTTT. As protein: CSDTGANTEAFF.

This clonotype was seen ten or more times. The V gene is TRBV7-2, the J gene TRBJ2-5; tentatively, D is TRBD1 (6 bases). Trimming cost V 5 bases and J 2 bases, with 9 bases left between them. Per germline, CDR1 SGHTA and CDR2 FQGNSA. This CDR3 is 13 amino acids long. CDR3 sequence reads: CASSLQGQETQYF. In DNA form, the CDR3 reads TGTGCCAGCAGCCTCCAGGGGCAAGAGACCCAGTACTTC. Full variable domain (outside the CDR3, taken from reference TRBV7-2 and TRBJ2-5): GAGVSQSPSNKVTEKGKDVELRCDPISGHTALYWYRQSLGQGLEFLIYFQGNSAPDKSGLPSDRFSAERTGGSVSTLTIQRTQQEDSAVYLCASSLQGQETQYFGPGTRLLVL.

This clonotype occurred a few times. The genes are TRBV28 and TRBJ1-5; no definite D call. This CDR3 region has 13 residues. V was cut by 4 bases and J by 9 bases, with 13 bases left in between. Germline V CDR1 and CDR2: MDHEN, SYDVKM. CDR3 coding DNA: TGTGCCAGCAGTTCCCCTGACCGGGTGCCCCAGCATTTT. This translates into CASSSPDRVPQHF. Supplemented by reference TRBV28 and TRBJ1-5, the full variable domain reads DVKVTQSSRYLVKRTGEKVFLECVQDMDHENMFWYRQDPGLGLRLIYFSYDVKMKEKGDIPEGYSVSREKKERFSLILESASTNQTSMYLCASSSPDRVPQHFGDGTRLSIL.

This clonotype was seen a few times. The rearrangement joins TRBV19 to TRBJ2-5; TRBD2 aligns across 10 bases. This CDR3 is 17 amino acids long. Germline V gene lookup returns CDR1 LNHDA and CDR2 SQIVND (reference sequence). After removal of 6 bases from V and 5 bases from J, the junction contained 15 bases not matched to a gene. The CDR3 DNA reads TGTGCCAGTAGCACGCGGACTAGCGGAGGCCTTGGGGAGACCCAGTACTTC. Translated: CASSTRTSGGLGETQYF.